This T cell receptor beta chain was captured in a study of blood T cell repertoires in COVID-19. For the study at large: Acute and convalescent COVID-19 specimens originated in the United States, Italy and Spain. From T cells, B-cell-depleted T cells, or PBMCs came the material, which was cDNA or gDNA.

Trimming cost V 5 bases and J 3 bases, with 6 bases left between them. CDR3 length: 11 amino acids. The germline V gene encodes CDR1 DFQATT and CDR2 SNEGSKA (reference sequence). Patients from Seattle were sampled longitudinally, starting during active infection. Sequencing was performed with immunoSEQ multiplex PCR; in TCRdb, only in-frame clones are kept and a portion is missing. Counted here are fewer than 350,000 clones, approximately 88% occurring once; the ten biggest clones make up 1.5% to 2%. This clone was counted a single time. This sequence was found in a woman aged 25-40 years with COVID-19, enrolled during active disease. Sequenced sample: peripheral blood. This chain connects TRBV20-1 to TRBJ2-3, with unresolved D. The CDR3 DNA sequence: TGCAGTGCTGAGGCGACAGATACGCAGTATTTT. Residues: CSAEATDTQYF.